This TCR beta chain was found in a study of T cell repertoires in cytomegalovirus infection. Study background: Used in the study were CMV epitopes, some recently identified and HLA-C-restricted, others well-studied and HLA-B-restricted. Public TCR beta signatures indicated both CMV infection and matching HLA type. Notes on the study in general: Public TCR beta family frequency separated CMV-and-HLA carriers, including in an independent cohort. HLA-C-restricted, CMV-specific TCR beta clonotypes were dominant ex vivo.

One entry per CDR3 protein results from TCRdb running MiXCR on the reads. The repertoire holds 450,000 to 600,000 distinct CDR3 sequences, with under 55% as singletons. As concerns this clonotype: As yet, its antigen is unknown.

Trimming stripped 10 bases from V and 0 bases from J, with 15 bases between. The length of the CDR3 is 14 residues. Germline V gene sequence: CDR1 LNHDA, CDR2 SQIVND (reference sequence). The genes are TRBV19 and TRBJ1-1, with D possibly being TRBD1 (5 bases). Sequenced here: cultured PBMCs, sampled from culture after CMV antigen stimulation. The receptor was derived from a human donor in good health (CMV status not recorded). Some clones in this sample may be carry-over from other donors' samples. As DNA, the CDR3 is TGTGCCACCAAGAGGGGACTCCTGAACACTGAAGCTTTCTTT. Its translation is CATKRGLLNTEAFF.